This T cell receptor beta chain was captured by sequencing in a study of blood T cell repertoires in COVID-19. About the research overall: Acute and convalescent COVID-19 specimens originated in the United States, Italy and Spain. PBMCs, B-cell-depleted T cells, or T cells provided the cDNA or gDNA that made up the material.

Trimming removed 5 bases from V and 0 bases from J; junction bases left unmatched: 11. Germline values: CDR1 MDHEN, CDR2 SYDVKM. This CDR3 contains 18 residues. In the study's own analysis: Researchers report that nucleated cell counts were estimated from reference gene primer amplification. Data came from immunoSEQ multiplex PCR; TCRdb stores just in-frame clones and leaves some out. Clone size and V and J calls were adopted from that table, with D and trimming inferred from the DNA. The table lists 250,000 to 350,000 clones, around nine tenths of them singletons. Sequencing input: peripheral blood. This TCR was sampled from a woman aged 55-70 years with acute or convalescent COVID-19. This sequence joins TRBV28 and TRBJ1-5; TRBD1 agrees at 9 bases. This chain's CDR3 is CASSRVTGQGYSNQPQHF. The CDR3 coding sequence is TGTGCCAGCAGTCGCGTCACCGGACAGGGGTATAGCAATCAGCCCCAGCATTTT.